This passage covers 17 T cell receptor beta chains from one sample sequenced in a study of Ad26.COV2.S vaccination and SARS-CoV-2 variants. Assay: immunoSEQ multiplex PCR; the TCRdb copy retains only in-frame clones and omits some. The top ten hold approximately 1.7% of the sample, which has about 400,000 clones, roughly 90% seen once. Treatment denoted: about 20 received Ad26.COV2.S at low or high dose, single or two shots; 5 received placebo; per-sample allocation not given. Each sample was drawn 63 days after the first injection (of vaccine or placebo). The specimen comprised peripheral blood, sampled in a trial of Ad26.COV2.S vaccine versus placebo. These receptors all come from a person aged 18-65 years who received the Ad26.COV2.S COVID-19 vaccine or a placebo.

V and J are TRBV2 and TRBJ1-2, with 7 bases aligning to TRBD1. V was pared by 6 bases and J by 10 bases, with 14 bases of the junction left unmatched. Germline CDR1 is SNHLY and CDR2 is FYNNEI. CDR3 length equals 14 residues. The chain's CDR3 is CASSGRQGGSLYTF. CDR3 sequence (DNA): TGTGCCAGCAGCGGACGACAGGGTGGCTCCCTCTACACCTTC. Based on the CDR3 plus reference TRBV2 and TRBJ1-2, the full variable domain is EPEVTQTPSHQVTQMGQEVILRCVPISNHLYFYWYRQILGQKVEFLVSFYNNEISEKSEIFDDQFSVERPDGSNFTLKIRSTKLEDSAMYFCASSGRQGGSLYTFGSGTRLTVV.

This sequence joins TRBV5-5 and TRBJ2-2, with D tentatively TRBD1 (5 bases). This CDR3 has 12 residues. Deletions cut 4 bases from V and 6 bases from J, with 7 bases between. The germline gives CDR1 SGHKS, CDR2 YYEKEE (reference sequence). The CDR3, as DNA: TGTGCCAGCAGCGGGGCGGCCGGGGAGCTGTTTTTT. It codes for CASSGAAGELFF.

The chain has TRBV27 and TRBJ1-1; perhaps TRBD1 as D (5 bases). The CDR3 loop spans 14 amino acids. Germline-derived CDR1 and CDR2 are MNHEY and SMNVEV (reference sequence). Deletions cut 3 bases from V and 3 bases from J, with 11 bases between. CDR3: CASSFRGLDTEAFF. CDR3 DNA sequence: TGTGCCAGCAGTTTCCGGGGGTTGGACACTGAAGCTTTCTTT.

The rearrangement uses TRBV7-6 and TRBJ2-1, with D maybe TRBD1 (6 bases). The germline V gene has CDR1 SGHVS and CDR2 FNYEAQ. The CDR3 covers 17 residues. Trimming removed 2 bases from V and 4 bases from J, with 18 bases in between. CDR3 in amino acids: CASSLSALGGPYNEQFF. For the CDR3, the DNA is TGTGCCAGCAGCTTATCCGCCCTAGGGGGACCTTACAATGAGCAGTTCTTC.

CDR3 nucleotides: TGTGCCAGCAGTCCGAGTATGGGCAATCAGCCCCAGCATTTT. It translates to CASSPSMGNQPQHF. The chain is built from TRBV6-2 or TRBV6-3 and TRBJ1-5; no clear D. In germline, CDR1 is MNHEY, CDR2 SVGEGT. The CDR3 runs 14 residues. Trimming shortened V by 5 bases and J by 2 bases, and 10 bases separated the two germline ends.

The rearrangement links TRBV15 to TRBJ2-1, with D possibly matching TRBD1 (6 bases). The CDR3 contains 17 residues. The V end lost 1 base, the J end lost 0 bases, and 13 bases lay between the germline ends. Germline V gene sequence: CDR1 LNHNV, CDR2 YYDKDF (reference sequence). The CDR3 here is CATSRGSGVSSYNEQFF. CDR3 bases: TGTGCCACCAGCAGAGGCTCAGGGGTTAGCTCCTACAATGAGCAGTTCTTC. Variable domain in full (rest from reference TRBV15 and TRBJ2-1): DAMVIQNPRYQVTQFGKPVTLSCSQTLNHNVMYWYQQKSSQAPKLLFHYYDKDFNNEADTPDNFQSRRPNTSFCFLDIRSPGLGDTAMYLCATSRGSGVSSYNEQFFGPGTRLTVL.

CDR3 loop: CASSLRDPSSYQPQHF. The CDR3 DNA reads as TGTGCCAGCAGTTTAAGGGACCCCAGTTCATATCAGCCCCAGCATTTT. The chain links TRBV28 to TRBJ1-5, with D maybe TRBD1 (5 bases). Germline loops: CDR1 MDHEN, CDR2 SYDVKM. The CDR3 has 16 amino acids. Trimming removed 2 bases from V and 5 bases from J, with 16 bases in between.

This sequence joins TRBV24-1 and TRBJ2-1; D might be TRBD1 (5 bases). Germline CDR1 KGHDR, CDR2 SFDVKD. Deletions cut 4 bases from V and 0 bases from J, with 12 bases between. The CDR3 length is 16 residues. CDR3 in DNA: TGTGCCACCAGTGACCAACCCGACAGCTCCTACAATGAGCAGTTCTTC. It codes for CATSDQPDSSYNEQFF.

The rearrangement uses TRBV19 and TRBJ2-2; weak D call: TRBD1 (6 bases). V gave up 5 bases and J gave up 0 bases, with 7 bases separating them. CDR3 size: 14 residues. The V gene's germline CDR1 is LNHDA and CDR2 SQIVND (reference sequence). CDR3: CASSEGANTGELFF. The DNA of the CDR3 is TGTGCCAGTAGTGAGGGGGCGAACACCGGGGAGCTGTTTTTT.

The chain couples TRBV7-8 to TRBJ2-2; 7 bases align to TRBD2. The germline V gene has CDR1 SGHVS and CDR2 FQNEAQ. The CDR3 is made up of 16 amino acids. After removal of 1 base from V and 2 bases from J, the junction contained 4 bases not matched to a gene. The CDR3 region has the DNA TGTGCCAGCAGCTTAGGTCCTAGCGGAAACACCGGGGAGCTGTTTTTT. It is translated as CASSLGPSGNTGELFF.

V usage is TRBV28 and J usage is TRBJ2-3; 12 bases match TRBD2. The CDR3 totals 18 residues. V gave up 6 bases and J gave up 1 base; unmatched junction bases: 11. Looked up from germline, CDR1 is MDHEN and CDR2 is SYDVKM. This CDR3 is CASSLLGLAGGGTDTQYF. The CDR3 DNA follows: TGTGCCAGCAGCCTCCTAGGGCTAGCGGGGGGGGGCACAGATACGCAGTATTTT.

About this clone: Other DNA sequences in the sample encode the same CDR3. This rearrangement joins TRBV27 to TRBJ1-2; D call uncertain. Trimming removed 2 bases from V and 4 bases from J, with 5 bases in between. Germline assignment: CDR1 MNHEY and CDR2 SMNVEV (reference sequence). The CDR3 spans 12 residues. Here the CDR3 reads CASSLSGYGYTF. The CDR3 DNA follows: TGTGCCAGCAGTTTAAGTGGCTATGGCTACACCTTC.

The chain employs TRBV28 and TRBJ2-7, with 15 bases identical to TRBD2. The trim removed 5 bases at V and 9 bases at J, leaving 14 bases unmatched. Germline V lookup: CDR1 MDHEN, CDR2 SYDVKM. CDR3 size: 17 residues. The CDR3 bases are TGTGCCAGCAGTGCATTCACCGGGACTAGCGGGGGGCGGGTGCAGTACTTC. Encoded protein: CASSAFTGTSGGRVQYF.

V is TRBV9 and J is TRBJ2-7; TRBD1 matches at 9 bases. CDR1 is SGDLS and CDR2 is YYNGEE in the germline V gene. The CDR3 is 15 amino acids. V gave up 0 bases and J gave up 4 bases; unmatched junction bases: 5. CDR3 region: CASSVATGGLYEQYF. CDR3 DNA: TGTGCCAGCAGCGTAGCGACAGGGGGTCTGTACGAGCAGTACTTC.

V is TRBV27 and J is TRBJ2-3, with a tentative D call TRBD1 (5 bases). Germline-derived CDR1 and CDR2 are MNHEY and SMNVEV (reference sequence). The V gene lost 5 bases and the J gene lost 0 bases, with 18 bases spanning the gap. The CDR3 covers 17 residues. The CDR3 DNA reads TGTGCCAGCAGTCTCCCCCGACAGCCCTCTAGCACAGATACGCAGTATTTT. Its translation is CASSLPRQPSSTDTQYF.

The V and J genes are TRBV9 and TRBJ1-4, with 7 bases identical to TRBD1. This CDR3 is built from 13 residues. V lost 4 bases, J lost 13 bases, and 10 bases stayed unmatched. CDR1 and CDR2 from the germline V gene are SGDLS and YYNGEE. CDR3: CASSPRQGVGLFF. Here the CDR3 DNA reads TGTGCCAGCAGCCCGAGACAGGGAGTAGGACTGTTTTTT.

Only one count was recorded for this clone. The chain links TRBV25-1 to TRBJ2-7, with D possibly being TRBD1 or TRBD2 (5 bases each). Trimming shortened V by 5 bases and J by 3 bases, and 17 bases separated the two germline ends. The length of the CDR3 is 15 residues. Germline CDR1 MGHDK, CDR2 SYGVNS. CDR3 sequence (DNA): TGTGCCAGCAGTAATACTATCGGGACCGGCTACGAGCAGTACTTC. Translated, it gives CASSNTIGTGYEQYF.